This entry is about one TCR beta chain. Produced via immunoSEQ multiplex PCR; TCRdb's table is partial and in-frame only. The sample contains over 60,000 clones, roughly 91% of which appear only once. V shed 0 bases and J 2 bases; nucleotides not matched to a gene: 7. CDR3 length equals 17 residues. Germline assignment: CDR1 LGHNA and CDR2 YSLEER. The entry originates in a study of T cell changes during pregnancy in multiple sclerosis. J is TRBJ2-7 and V is TRBV4-3; 10 nucleotides agree with TRBD2. The source material was peripheral blood, sampled in the third trimester of pregnancy. The source is a female donor in good health, enrolled as a control in a pregnancy study. Here the CDR3 reads CASSQDRGLAGAYEQYF. CDR3 nucleotide sequence: TGCGCCAGCAGCCAAGATCGGGGGCTAGCGGGGGCCTACGAGCAGTACTTC.